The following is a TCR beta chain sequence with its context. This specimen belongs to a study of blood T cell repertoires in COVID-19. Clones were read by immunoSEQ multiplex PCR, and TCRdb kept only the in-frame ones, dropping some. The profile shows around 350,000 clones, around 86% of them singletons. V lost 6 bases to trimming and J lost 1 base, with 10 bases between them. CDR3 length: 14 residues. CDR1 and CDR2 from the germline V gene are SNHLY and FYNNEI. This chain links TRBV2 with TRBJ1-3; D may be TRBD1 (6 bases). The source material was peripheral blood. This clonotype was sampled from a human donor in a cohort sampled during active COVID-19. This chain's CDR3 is CASSWQGSGNTIYF. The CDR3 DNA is TGTGCCAGCAGCTGGCAGGGGTCTGGAAACACCATATATTTT.